This is a list of T cell receptor beta chains from one sample in a study of T cell responses to AZD1222 COVID-19 vaccine. The data were produced by immunoSEQ multiplex PCR, yet TCRdb's version contains in-frame clones alone and is incomplete. The sample lists 13,000 or so clones, around 80% seen once, with approximately 39% in the top ten. The material was peripheral blood, obtained 28 days after the second AZD1222 dose. All receptors come from an adult who received the AZD1222 COVID-19 vaccine. Both conserved end residues are part of each CDR3. D genes are given only for firm matches. Rows give clone size only sometimes, using once, few, many, or a class for an expanded clone.

clone size	D gene	V gene	J gene	CDR3 protein	CDR3 DNA
-	-	TRBV12-3/TRBV12-4	TRBJ1-2	CASSNRVNYGYTF	TGTGCCAGCAGTAACAGGGTTAACTATGGCTACACCTTC
-	-	TRBV28	TRBJ2-1	CASSLGARVNEQFF	TGTGCCAGCAGTTTAGGGGCTAGGGTTAATGAGCAGTTCTTC
-	TRBD2	TRBV15	TRBJ2-1	CATSRLAGGLYSSYNEQFF	TGTGCCACCAGCAGGCTAGCGGGAGGGTTATATAGCTCCTACAATGAGCAGTTCTTC
-	-	TRBV19	TRBJ1-6	CASRPSQGEGSPLHF	TGTGCCAGTAGACCGAGTCAGGGAGAGGGTTCACCCCTCCACTTT
-	-	TRBV7-9	TRBJ1-6	CASSLEGSPLHF	TGTGCCAGCAGCTTAGAGGGCTCACCCCTCCACTTT
few	-	TRBV11-2	TRBJ2-5	CASSLAAEPWTQYF	TGTGCCAGCAGCTTAGCGGCGGAGCCTTGGACCCAGTACTTC
-	TRBD1	TRBV3-1/TRBV3-2	TRBJ2-1	CASSQGFPGQGNNEQFF	TGTGCCAGCAGCCAAGGCTTTCCGGGACAGGGGAACAATGAGCAGTTCTTC
-	-	TRBV5-6	TRBJ2-4	CASSFFGAKNIQYF	TGTGCCAGCAGCTTTTTCGGAGCCAAAAACATTCAGTACTTC
-	-	TRBV28	TRBJ2-7	CASSLRNEQYF	TGTGCCAGCAGTTTAAGGAACGAGCAGTACTTC
few	-	TRBV4-1	TRBJ2-7	CASSQDMLGEQYF	TGCGCCAGCAGCCAAGATATGCTGGGGGAGCAGTACTTC
once	TRBD2	TRBV5-1	TRBJ2-5	CASSFGTSGETQYF	TGCGCCAGCAGCTTCGGGACTAGCGGGGAGACCCAGTACTTC
-	TRBD1	TRBV9	TRBJ1-5	CASSAPGQANQPQHF	TGTGCCAGCAGCGCACCGGGACAGGCTAATCAGCCCCAGCATTTT
-	-	TRBV7-3	TRBJ1-1	CASSQTSVNTEAFF	TGTGCCAGCAGCCAGACATCGGTGAACACTGAAGCTTTCTTT
once	-	TRBV7-2	TRBJ2-4	CASTLRGSSIAKNIQYF	TGTGCCAGCACCCTAAGGGGTTCAAGCATAGCCAAAAACATTCAGTACTTC
-	-	TRBV12-3/TRBV12-4	TRBJ1-1	CASSLVGNTEAFF	TGTGCCAGCAGTTTAGTAGGGAACACTGAAGCTTTCTTT
-	-	TRBV10-3	TRBJ1-1	CAISARGSMNTEAFF	TGTGCCATCAGTGCTCGGGGATCTATGAACACTGAAGCTTTCTTT
-	TRBD2	TRBV5-4	TRBJ2-1	CASLLTPGGTYNEQFF	TGTGCCAGCCTACTTACGCCGGGAGGAACCTACAATGAGCAGTTCTTC
-	-	TRBV7-7	TRBJ2-7	CASSLGLDQGYEQYF	TGTGCCAGCAGCTTAGGCCTAGATCAGGGTTACGAGCAGTACTTC
-	TRBD1	TRBV9	TRBJ1-1	CASRTGTGRTEAFF	TGTGCCAGCAGAACCGGGACAGGGCGAACTGAAGCTTTCTTT
few	-	TRBV7-9	TRBJ1-2	CASSLARDGYTF	TGTGCCAGCAGCTTAGCGAGAGATGGCTACACCTTC
-	-	TRBV5-1	TRBJ2-1	CASSLVSREVGNEQFF	TGCGCCAGCAGCTTGGTCTCGAGGGAGGTCGGCAATGAGCAGTTCTTC
-	-	TRBV5-6	TRBJ2-1	CASSDKGKSYNEQFF	TGTGCCAGCAGCGATAAGGGGAAATCCTACAATGAGCAGTTCTTC
-	-	TRBV7-9	TRBJ1-2	CASSLSLRGEDYGYTF	TGTGCCAGCAGCTTATCCCTCAGGGGAGAGGACTATGGCTACACCTTC
-	-	TRBV29-1	TRBJ1-5	CSVGNQPQHF	TGCAGCGTTGGAAATCAGCCCCAGCATTTT
-	-	TRBV9	TRBJ1-1	CASSVDWDKNTEAFF	TGTGCCAGCAGCGTAGATTGGGACAAGAACACTGAAGCTTTCTTT
once	-	TRBV2	TRBJ2-7	CASSEQGGPYEQYF	TGTGCCAGCAGTGAACAGGGTGGTCCCTACGAGCAGTACTTC
-	-	TRBV5-1	TRBJ2-1	CASSFSGQNNEQFF	TGCGCCAGCAGCTTTTCGGGCCAAAACAATGAGCAGTTCTTC
-	-	TRBV27	TRBJ2-7	CASLPRTYEQYF	TGTGCCAGCCTTCCAAGGACCTACGAGCAGTACTTC
-	TRBD2	TRBV10-3	TRBJ2-1	CAISESFSGGPNNEQFF	TGTGCCATCAGTGAGTCTTTTTCGGGAGGGCCTAACAATGAGCAGTTCTTC
-	-	TRBV18	TRBJ1-1	CASSPGPNTEAFF	TGTGCCAGCTCACCAGGCCCGAACACTGAAGCTTTCTTT
-	TRBD1	TRBV5-1	TRBJ1-6	CASSSGQGGGTLHF	TGCGCCAGCAGCTCCGGACAGGGGGGCGGGACCCTCCACTTT
-	-	TRBV25-1	TRBJ1-2	CASSGGTRKANYGYTF	TGTGCCAGCAGTGGAGGGACTAGGAAGGCTAACTATGGCTACACCTTC
-	-	TRBV2	TRBJ2-3	CASRANGDTQYF	TGTGCCAGCAGGGCAAATGGAGATACGCAGTATTTT
-	-	TRBV28	TRBJ2-5	CASSLPAGRETQYF	TGTGCCAGCAGTTTACCGGCAGGGAGAGAGACCCAGTACTTC
medium-sized	TRBD2	TRBV13	TRBJ2-1	CASSLALAGDNEQFF	TGTGCCAGCAGCTTAGCCCTAGCGGGGGACAATGAGCAGTTCTTC
-	-	TRBV5-1	TRBJ1-1	CASSLTAGPEAFF	TGCGCCAGCAGCTTGACCGCGGGGCCCGAAGCTTTCTTT
-	-	TRBV9	TRBJ1-6	CASSPDLSGSPLHF	TGTGCCAGCAGCCCGGATTTATCCGGTTCACCCCTCCACTTT
-	-	TRBV23-1	TRBJ2-7	CAGDLPGFSYEQYF	TGCGCCGGCGACTTACCTGGCTTCTCCTACGAGCAGTACTTC
-	-	TRBV3-1/TRBV3-2	TRBJ1-6	CASGENLAASPLHF	TGTGCCAGCGGAGAAAATCTTGCGGCTTCACCCCTCCACTTT
-	TRBD2	TRBV5-4	TRBJ2-4	CASSSLGGLQNIQYF	TGTGCCAGCAGCTCCTTGGGGGGACTACAAAACATTCAGTACTTC
-	-	TRBV29-1	TRBJ2-7	CSVESGRQNEQYF	TGCAGCGTTGAATCGGGACGGCAGAACGAGCAGTACTTC
-	-	TRBV3-1/TRBV3-2	TRBJ2-3	CASSQARSSSTDTQYF	TGTGCCAGCAGCCAAGCAAGGTCGTCTAGCACAGATACGCAGTATTTT
-	TRBD1	TRBV4-1	TRBJ2-7	CASSQDPGTGGWEQYF	TGCGCCAGCAGCCAAGACCCCGGGACAGGGGGCTGGGAGCAGTACTTC
-	TRBD1	TRBV2	TRBJ1-3	CASKDREVGNTIYF	TGTGCCAGCAAGGACAGGGAAGTTGGAAACACCATATATTTT
-	TRBD2	TRBV5-1	TRBJ2-1	CASSLESSGPYNEQFF	TGCGCCAGCAGCTTGGAGTCTAGCGGACCTTACAATGAGCAGTTCTTC
few	-	TRBV6-6	TRBJ2-1	CASSQRPKDVAYNEQFF	TGTGCCAGCAGTCAACGACCCAAGGACGTAGCCTACAATGAGCAGTTCTTC